The T cell receptor beta chain described here comes from a study of blood T cell repertoires in COVID-19. The CDR3 runs 15 residues. Germline V CDR1 and CDR2: LNHDA, SQIVND (reference sequence). The V gene end was trimmed by 3 bases and the J gene end by 10 bases; junction bases not matched to a gene: 5. The assay was immunoSEQ multiplex PCR, and TCRdb's table has in-frame clones only and misses some. The data hold 200,000 to 300,000 clones, with roughly 88% observed a single time. This TCR came from a middle-aged man with acute or convalescent COVID-19. What was sequenced was peripheral blood. The chain links TRBV19 to TRBJ1-6, with TRBD1 matching over 11 bases. The CDR3 loop is CASSIGTGGNSPLHF. In DNA form, the CDR3 reads TGTGCCAGTAGTATTGGGACAGGGGGGAACTCACCCCTCCACTTT.